This passage covers 24 T cell receptor beta chains from one sample sequenced in a study of blood T cell repertoires in COVID-19. The protocol was immunoSEQ multiplex PCR, while the TCRdb copy is restricted to in-frame clones and leaves out a portion. This sample yields 15,000 to 20,000 clones, of which about 91% are seen a single time; less than 3% belongs to the top ten. Sequenced sample: peripheral blood. The receptor set was obtained from a human donor in a cohort sampled during active COVID-19.

This clone turned up a few times. This sequence joins TRBV7-2 and TRBJ1-6; TRBD1 might be the D (5 bases). The V gene's germline CDR1 is SGHTA and CDR2 FQGNSA. The CDR3 sequence is 14 residues long. Trimming stripped 5 bases from V and 9 bases from J, with 14 bases between. The DNA of the CDR3 is TGTGCCAGCAGCCTACTAAATAGGGGTTCACCCCTCCACTTT. Protein product: CASSLLNRGSPLHF.

J is TRBJ1-4 and V is TRBV12-2. TRBV12-2 is tagged as a pseudogene. The CDR3 extends over 14 amino acids. CDR3 coding DNA: TGTGCAAGTCGCTTAGTCTATAAAGATGAAAAACTGTTTTTT. Translating it yields CASRLVYKDEKLFF.

The chain carries TRBV27 and TRBJ2-7; 15 bases are a match to TRBD2. The ends lost 6 bases at V and 6 bases at J; junction bases unmatched: 9. The CDR3 covers 16 residues. In germline, CDR1 is MNHEY, CDR2 SMNVEV (reference sequence). CDR3 nucleotide sequence: TGTGCCAGCAGCCAGGGACTAGCGGGAGGTCTCGGCGAGCAGTACTTC. Its protein is CASSQGLAGGLGEQYF.

Of note for this clone: A junction end diverges from the germline sequence, so it may reflect a read error. The chain carries TRBV11-2 and TRBJ1-2, with a weak D call TRBD1 (5 bases). This CDR3 comprises 15 residues. Germline CDR1 and CDR2: SGHAT and FQNNGV. Here the CDR3 reads CASSLVIQDRDGHTF. The CDR3 DNA reads as TGTGCCAGCAGCTTAGTGATCCAAGACAGAGATGGCCACACCTTC.

The V and J genes are TRBV27 and TRBJ2-3; TRBD2 is a possible D gene (6 bases). Trimming pared 6 bases from V and 2 bases from J, leaving 15 bases between. The CDR3 extends over 15 amino acids. Germline V lookup: CDR1 MNHEY, CDR2 SMNVEV (reference sequence). CDR3 residues: CASSPSGPNTDTQYF. CDR3 DNA sequence: TGTGCCAGCAGCCCCAGCGGGCCTAACACAGATACGCAGTATTTT.

This sequence joins TRBV3-1 (or the pseudogene TRBV3-2) and TRBJ1-6; D is possibly TRBD1 (6 bases). The CDR3 is 15 residues long. CDR1 is LGHDT and CDR2 is YNNKEL in the germline V gene (reference sequence). Trimming stripped 3 bases from V and 10 bases from J, with 16 bases between. CDR3 nucleotides: TGTGCCAGCAGCCAGGGCAACAGGGTTCTGTCACCCCTCCACTTT. Translation: CASSQGNRVLSPLHF.

The CDR3: CASSRRGGEQFF. The CDR3 bases are TGTGCCAGCAGCCGGAGAGGCGGTGAGCAGTTCTTC. The rearrangement joins TRBV7-8 to TRBJ2-1, with D uncertain. CDR1 SGHVS and CDR2 FQNEAQ come from the germline V gene. This CDR3 region has 12 residues. Trimming shortened V by 5 bases and J by 9 bases, and 11 bases separated the two germline ends.

This rearrangement joins TRBV29-1 to TRBJ1-1, with 7 bases aligning to TRBD1. Looked up from germline, CDR1 is SQVTM and CDR2 is ANQGSEA. With V trimmed by 7 bases and J by 4 bases, 9 bases remained unmatched. This CDR3 is built from 13 residues. CDR3 loop: CSAKRGPVTEAFF. The CDR3 DNA sequence: TGCAGCGCAAAGAGGGGGCCGGTCACTGAAGCTTTCTTT.

The V gene is TRBV5-1, the J gene TRBJ2-1; 8 bases align to TRBD2. The V segment lost 0 bases and the J segment 4 bases; nucleotides outside the gene matches: 9. Germline V gives CDR1 SGHRS, CDR2 YFSETQ. This CDR3 has 17 residues. CDR3 sequence: CASSLEVRASGYNEQFF. The CDR3, as DNA: TGCGCCAGCAGCTTGGAGGTACGGGCTAGCGGGTACAATGAGCAGTTCTTC.

This chain's CDR3 is CASSPLPQGTYGYTF. Written as DNA, the CDR3 is TGTGCCAGCTCACCACTTCCGCAGGGAACCTATGGCTACACCTTC. The chain couples TRBV18 to TRBJ1-2, with D perhaps matching TRBD1 (5 bases). With 1 base removed from V and 4 bases from J, the gap between germline ends came to 13 bases. This CDR3 has 15 amino acids. CDR1 and CDR2 from the germline V gene are KGHSH and LQKENI.

This chain uses TRBV5-1 with TRBJ2-3, with 8 bases identical to TRBD1. CDR3 length: 16 residues. Germline lookup yields CDR1 SGHRS and CDR2 YFSETQ. Unmatched junction bases numbered 5, after V lost 0 bases and J lost 2 bases. The CDR3 DNA is TGCGCCAGCAGCTTGGCTGGACAGGGCGCCACAGATACGCAGTATTTT. Translation: CASSLAGQGATDTQYF. The whole variable domain, filled in from reference TRBV5-1 and TRBJ2-3, reads KAGVTQTPRYLIKTRGQQVTLSCSPISGHRSVSWYQQTPGQGLQFLFEYFSETQRNKGNFPGRFSGRQFSNSRSEMNVSTLELGDSALYLCASSLAGQGATDTQYFGPGTRLTVL.

The gene calls are TRBV11-3 and TRBJ2-7; 11 nucleotides agree with TRBD2. The CDR3 contains 15 residues. Germline CDR1 is SGHNT and CDR2 is YENEEA. V gave up 5 bases and J gave up 1 base; unmatched junction bases: 4. This CDR3 reads CASSKGLAESYEQYF. CDR3 nucleotides: TGTGCCAGCAGCAAGGGACTAGCGGAATCCTACGAGCAGTACTTC. The full variable domain, completed using reference TRBV11-3 and TRBJ2-7, is EAGVVQSPRYKIIEKKQPVAFWCNPISGHNTLYWYLQNLGQGPELLIRYENEEAVDDSQLPKDRFSAERLKGVDSTLKIQPAELGDSAVYLCASSKGLAESYEQYFGPGTRLTVT.

In nucleotides, the CDR3 is TGTGCCACCAGTGATGCCGGGCGGGTGGAGGGGACAGATACGCAGTATTTT. It is translated as CATSDAGRVEGTDTQYF. The chain joins TRBV24-1 to TRBJ2-3, with a possible D match to TRBD2 (6 bases). Per germline, CDR1 KGHDR and CDR2 SFDVKD. This CDR3 region has 17 residues. Trimming cost V 3 bases and J 3 bases, with 18 bases left between them.

This clone has just a few counts. The chain has TRBV29-1 and TRBJ1-1, with D tentatively TRBD1 (6 bases). Germline-derived CDR1 and CDR2 are SQVTM and ANQGSEA. The CDR3 loop spans 14 amino acids. The germline V and J ends were trimmed by 4 bases and 3 bases, with 15 bases remaining between them. The CDR3 nucleotides read TGCAGCGTTGCCCGGACAGAGGCGGACACTGAAGCTTTCTTT. Its translation: CSVARTEADTEAFF. The full variable domain, completed using reference TRBV29-1 and TRBJ1-1, is SAVISQKPSRDICQRGTSLTIQCQVDSQVTMMFWYRQQPGQSLTLIATANQGSEATYESGFVIDKFPISRPNLTFSTLTVSNMSPEDSSIYLCSVARTEADTEAFFGQGTRLTVV.

The V gene is TRBV9, the J gene TRBJ2-7; a weak D match, TRBD1 (6 bases). CDR3 size: 13 residues. Germline CDR1 reads SGDLS; CDR2 reads YYNGEE. V was cut by 4 bases and J by 0 bases, with 8 bases left in between. The CDR3 DNA reads TGTGCCAGCAGCCGACAGGCCTCCTACGAGCAGTACTTC. This encodes CASSRQASYEQYF.

The chain is built from TRBV10-3 and TRBJ2-7; no definite D call. Germline loops: CDR1 ENHRY, CDR2 SYGVKD. This CDR3 spans 12 amino acids. The V gene lost 0 bases and the J gene lost 4 bases, with 4 bases spanning the gap. The CDR3 protein is CAISESRYEQYF. CDR3 coding DNA: TGTGCCATCAGTGAGTCGAGATACGAGCAGTACTTC.

The rearrangement joins TRBV6-5 to TRBJ1-5, with D maybe TRBD1 (6 bases). Trimming took 4 bases from V and 4 from J, leaving 11 bases between them. Germline CDR1 reads MNHEY; CDR2 reads SVGAGI. This CDR3 has 14 residues. CDR3 residues: CASSSRTENQPQHF. CDR3 DNA sequence: TGTGCCAGCAGTTCGAGGACAGAAAATCAGCCCCAGCATTTT.

The chain couples TRBV7-3 to TRBJ2-1; 11 nucleotides agree with TRBD2. Trimming at V came to 2 bases and at J to 4 bases, leaving 4 bases not matched to a gene. CDR1 SGHTA and CDR2 FQGTGA come from the germline V gene. This CDR3 is built from 16 residues. This CDR3 reads CASSLRRLAGYNEQFF. The CDR3 region has the DNA TGTGCCAGCAGCTTACGACGACTAGCGGGATACAATGAGCAGTTCTTC.

This clone was found a few times. The V call is TRBV4-2, the J call TRBJ2-1, with 10 bases matching TRBD2. The V segment lost 2 bases and the J segment 10 bases; nucleotides outside the gene matches: 14. The CDR3 loop spans 17 amino acids. Germline V gene data show CDR1 as LGHNA and CDR2 as YNFKEQ. CDR3 region: CASSQSSGRAPIGEQFF. The CDR3 DNA reads TGTGCCAGCAGCCAAAGCAGCGGGAGGGCTCCAATCGGAGAGCAGTTCTTC.

The V and J genes are TRBV7-8 and TRBJ2-3, with 8 bases lining up with TRBD2. Germline V CDR1 and CDR2: SGHVS, FQNEAQ. The CDR3 has 12 amino acids. Germline trimming cut 2 bases from V and 8 bases from J; bases unmatched to any gene: 0. In nucleotides, the CDR3 is TGTGCCAGCAGCTTACTAGCGGGTACGCAGTATTTT. Its translation is CASSLLAGTQYF.

This chain joins TRBV9 and TRBJ1-2; 8 bases match TRBD1. Germline V gene lookup returns CDR1 SGDLS and CDR2 YYNGEE. CDR3 length: 17 amino acids. V shed 0 bases, J shed 0 bases, and the junction held 7 bases outside the gene matches. The CDR3: CASSVGLDRDSNYGYTF. The CDR3 DNA reads TGTGCCAGCAGCGTAGGCTTGGACAGGGACTCTAACTATGGCTACACCTTC.

The V gene is TRBV7-9, the J gene TRBJ1-2; weak D call: TRBD1 (6 bases). Trimming shortened V by 5 bases and J by 9 bases, and 22 bases separated the two germline ends. Per germline, CDR1 SEHNR and CDR2 FQNEAQ (reference sequence). This CDR3 has 15 residues. The CDR3 loop reads CASSPNSQGFGSYTF. The CDR3 nucleotides read TGTGCCAGCAGCCCCAATTCACAGGGTTTTGGGAGCTACACCTTC.

The chain employs TRBV27 and TRBJ1-2; perhaps TRBD1 as D (5 bases). This CDR3 has 14 amino acids. Per the germline V gene, CDR1 is MNHEY and CDR2 is SMNVEV (reference sequence). V gave up 0 bases and J gave up 7 bases, with 12 bases separating them. The CDR3 here is CASSLSGREGGYTF. CDR3 sequence (DNA): TGTGCCAGCAGTTTATCGGGCAGGGAGGGTGGCTACACCTTC.

This sequence joins TRBV5-1 and TRBJ2-7; D not certain. Germline CDR1 and CDR2: SGHRS and YFSETQ. This CDR3 has 14 amino acids. Trimming pared 2 bases from V and 4 bases from J, leaving 13 bases between. DNA of the CDR3: TGCGCCAGCAGCTTATTGGGCAGAGTGTACGAGCAGTACTTC. Encoded protein: CASSLLGRVYEQYF. Full variable domain (rest looked up from reference TRBV5-1 and TRBJ2-7): KAGVTQTPRYLIKTRGQQVTLSCSPISGHRSVSWYQQTPGQGLQFLFEYFSETQRNKGNFPGRFSGRQFSNSRSEMNVSTLELGDSALYLCASSLLGRVYEQYFGPGTRLTVT.